The rows below give T cell receptor beta chains drawn from one sample of a study of blood T cell repertoires in COVID-19. TCRdb's table, derived via immunoSEQ multiplex PCR, lists solely in-frame clones and lacks some. Of about 440,000 clones listed, about 90% are singletons. The sequenced sample was PBMCs or T cells enriched from blood (not recorded which). These receptors were collected from a man aged 18 to 29 who had recovered from COVID-19. Each CDR3 is given with its conserved first and last residue. The D gene is left open where the match is weak. Size is omitted from some rows. Given values are once, few, many or a class for expanded clones.

V gene	J gene	D gene	clone size	CDR3 DNA	CDR3 protein
TRBV4-1	TRBJ2-2	-	-	TGCGCCAGCAGCCAAGGTCCAGGGAACACCGGGGAGCTGTTTTTT	CASSQGPGNTGELFF
TRBV6-5	TRBJ2-3	TRBD2	-	TGTGCCAGCAGCGATCAAAGCGGGGGGGCCAGGGAGTATTTT	CASSDQSGGAREYF
TRBV28	TRBJ2-3	-	-	TGTGCCACCGGAGGGCCAGATACGCAGTATTTT	CATGGPDTQYF
TRBV5-8	TRBJ2-5	-	-	TGTGCCAGCAGCCCGGGGAGCGTGGAGACCCAGTACTTC	CASSPGSVETQYF
TRBV4-1	TRBJ1-4	TRBD1	-	TGCGCCAGCAGCCAAGAAGAACAGGGGGAAAAACTGTTTTTT	CASSQEEQGEKLFF
TRBV21-1	TRBJ1-5	-	once	TGTGCCAGCAATATGGACAGGGTTGGCAATCAGCCCCAGCATTTT	CASNMDRVGNQPQHF
TRBV5-4	TRBJ2-5	TRBD2	-	TGTGCCAGCAGTCGCGGACTAGCGGGGTCCCAAGAGACCCAGTACTTC	CASSRGLAGSQETQYF
TRBV6-5	TRBJ2-1	-	-	TGTGCCAGCAGTAGAACTAGTCGCAATGAGCAGTTCTTC	CASSRTSRNEQFF
TRBV6-6	TRBJ1-5	TRBD1	-	TGTGCCAGCAGTTACGAGGACAGGGCCCGGCAGCCCCAGCATTTT	CASSYEDRARQPQHF
TRBV6-1	TRBJ2-7	-	-	TGTGCCAGCAGTGAATCGATGCCTGGACTCGAGCAGTACTTC	CASSESMPGLEQYF
TRBV5-1	TRBJ1-2	-	-	TGCGCCAGCAGCTTCAACTCCGACTATGGCTACACCTTC	CASSFNSDYGYTF
TRBV7-2	TRBJ1-2	-	-	TGTGCCAGCAGCTCTACTCGGGGCTATGGCTACACCTTC	CASSSTRGYGYTF
TRBV5-4	TRBJ1-1	TRBD1	once	TGTGCCAGCAGCTTGTTCAAATTGGACAGGGGAAAGAGTACTGAAGCTTTCTTT	CASSLFKLDRGKSTEAFF
TRBV15	TRBJ1-5	TRBD1	-	TGTGCCACCAGCCTCGGACAGGGCTATCAGCCCCAGCATTTT	CATSLGQGYQPQHF
TRBV27	TRBJ2-7	TRBD2	-	TGTGCCAGCAGTACCCGACTAGCGGGAGCGGGGGAGCAGTACTTC	CASSTRLAGAGEQYF
TRBV18	TRBJ1-1	TRBD1	-	TGTGCCAGCTCAGCGGACAGGGGGCCGGCGGCGTTGCATGCTTTCTTT	CASSADRGPAALHAFF